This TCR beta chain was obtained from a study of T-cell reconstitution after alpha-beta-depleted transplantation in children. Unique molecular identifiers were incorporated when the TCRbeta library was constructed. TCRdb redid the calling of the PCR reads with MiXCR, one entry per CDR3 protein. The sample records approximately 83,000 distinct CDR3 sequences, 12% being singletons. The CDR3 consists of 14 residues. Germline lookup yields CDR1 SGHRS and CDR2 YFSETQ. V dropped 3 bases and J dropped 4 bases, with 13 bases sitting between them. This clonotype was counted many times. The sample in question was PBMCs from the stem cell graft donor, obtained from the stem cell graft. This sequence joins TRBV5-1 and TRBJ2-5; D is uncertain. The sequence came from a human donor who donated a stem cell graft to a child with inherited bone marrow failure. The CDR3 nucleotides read TGCGCCAGCAGCTCGTACACGGTTTCAGAGACCCAGTACTTC. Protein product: CASSSYTVSETQYF.